Listed below are T cell receptor beta chains from one sample, sequenced in a study of blood T cell repertoires in COVID-19. Assay used: immunoSEQ multiplex PCR; TCRdb lists only in-frame clones, some missing. The data show about 100,000 clones, roughly 92% seen once. What was sequenced was peripheral blood. The receptors stem from a man aged 45-65 years with active COVID-19. CDR3s include the opening cysteine and the closing phenylalanine or tryptophan. The order of the fields is V gene, D gene, CDR3 protein. D genes are given only for firm matches.

TRBV19 | - | CASSIVQGRSAQHF
TRBV3-1/TRBV3-2 | TRBD2 | CASSQVATSGRPTYNEQFF
TRBV21-1 | - | CASSKGDRGPKNIQYF
TRBV5-6 | - | CASSSTGEGTTYGYTF
TRBV29-1 | TRBD1 | CSVGQGANTEAFF
TRBV6-6 | TRBD2 | CASSYSREDLRVVQYF
TRBV6-5 | TRBD1 | CASSLGRGQVEQYF
TRBV5-5 | TRBD1 | CASSSGTGFFNTQYF
TRBV29-1 | TRBD2 | CSVEGLAGTYEQYF
TRBV2 | - | CASSGAYSEPQHF
TRBV5-8 | - | CASSMGGGLRNIQYF
TRBV19 | - | CASSKYRPSNEKLFF
TRBV19 | - | CASSIIDRGTNEKLFF
TRBV28 | TRBD1 | CASSLAGQGGTEAFF
TRBV5-5 | - | CASSLGGLGANVLTF
TRBV27 | TRBD2 | CASSFLKAGGGDEQFF
TRBV5-1 | TRBD2 | CASSLVLAGNQETQYF
TRBV5-6 | - | CASSPGRGVYEKLFF
TRBV19 | TRBD2 | CASSMSRTGGTGELFF
TRBV29-1 | - | CSVDPHRETQYF
TRBV2 | TRBD1 | CASRTGTGAQHEQYF
TRBV27 | TRBD1 | CASSLYRGNEQFF
TRBV27 | TRBD2 | CASRPTSGSTQYF
TRBV5-1 | TRBD1 | CASSLRAGGSLSSGNTIYF
TRBV14 | - | CASSRDLSSYEQYF
TRBV19 | - | CASSITGSNQPQHF
TRBV5-1 | - | CASSLLGDPTYNEQFF
TRBV18 | - | CASFSTRSDIQYF
TRBV19 | TRBD1 | CASSIQTGMGQPQHF
TRBV10-3 | - | CAISESQGRRNYGYTF
TRBV4-2 | - | CASSQGSGQNYGYTF
TRBV25-1 | TRBD1 | CASSGQGAFNEQYF
TRBV5-1 | TRBD2 | CASSLASGRSYNEQFF
TRBV3-1/TRBV3-2 | - | CASSQVSGFTEAFF
TRBV3-1/TRBV3-2 | - | CASRANTYTGELFF
TRBV7-2 | - | CASSLVPRSSYNSPLHF
TRBV11-3 | TRBD1 | CASSLGDRSYEQYF
TRBV19 | - | CASSITRFNEQFF
TRBV3-1/TRBV3-2 | - | CASSQEAYGYTF
TRBV29-1 | - | CSVEFQGTDTQYF
TRBV10-2 | TRBD2 | CATLDGGYEQFF
TRBV28 | TRBD2 | CASSRSSGSLGDTQYF
TRBV5-5 | TRBD2 | CASSPGTSIRDTQYF
TRBV7-8 | - | CASSSRTTNREKELFF
TRBV3-1/TRBV3-2 | TRBD1 | CASSQAQGAFGETQYF
TRBV28 | - | CASSSEDSSYEQYF
TRBV5-6 | - | CASSLDRGISHEQYF
TRBV11-2 | TRBD1 | CASRRQGDNEQFF
TRBV18 | - | CASSPAGGETQYF
TRBV7-9 | TRBD1 | CASSGTGAYYHGYTF
TRBV3-1/TRBV3-2 | - | CASSSTDRQETQYF